A single sample gave rise to the 30 T cell receptor beta chains below, sequenced in a study of spatial heterogeneity in lung cancer. Via MiXCR, TCRdb re-called the 5' RACE reads, giving one row per CDR3 protein. The data show about 36,000 distinct CDR3 sequences, 4% to 6% seen once. Regarding time point: sample taken at primary tumor resection. Material for sequencing was whole RNA from tumor, nontumor lung or frozen PBMC, left unsorted. The material was PBMCs, obtained at surgery. The receptors were gathered from a female donor with early-stage non-small cell lung cancer.

This clonotype was observed many times. This chain links TRBV20-1 with TRBJ2-7, with 12 nucleotides matching TRBD2. Per germline, CDR1 DFQATT and CDR2 SNEGSKA (reference sequence). The CDR3 totals 13 residues. The CDR3 DNA sequence: TGCAGCCTAGCGGGGGGGAATTCCTACGAGCAGTACTTC. Amino acid sequence: CSLAGGNSYEQYF.

This clonotype was seen repeatedly, ten times or more. The chain carries TRBV18 and TRBJ1-1; 7 positions match TRBD1. Germline CDR1 and CDR2: KGHSH and LQKENI. The V segment lost 1 base and the J segment 4 bases; nucleotides outside the gene matches: 12. The CDR3 spans 17 residues. CDR3 in amino acids: CASSPRRQGGRSTEAFF. The CDR3 region has the DNA TGTGCCAGCTCACCACGTCGTCAGGGGGGTCGGAGCACTGAAGCTTTCTTT.

This clonotype was counted many times. The chain carries TRBV16 and TRBJ1-2; D not certain. Germline-derived CDR1 and CDR2 are KGHSY and FQNENV. Trimming removed 0 bases at V and 4 bases at J, with 9 bases between. The CDR3 runs 14 residues. As DNA, the CDR3 is TGTGCCAGCAGCCAATCTCGGGCAGGCTATGGCTACACCTTC. Translating gives CASSQSRAGYGYTF.

This chain joins TRBV5-6 and TRBJ2-3; no firm D call. This CDR3 spans 15 amino acids. The germline V gene has CDR1 SGHDT and CDR2 YYEEEE. The V and J ends lost 7 bases and 2 bases respectively, with 17 bases between them. The CDR3 loop reads CASGDSGVSTDTQYF. The CDR3 nucleotides are TGTGCCAGCGGCGACTCTGGGGTCTCCACAGATACGCAGTATTTT.

This clonotype showed up just a few times. V usage is TRBV2 and J usage is TRBJ2-2; 7 positions match TRBD2. Germline loops: CDR1 SNHLY, CDR2 FYNNEI. V lost 5 bases, J lost 3 bases, and 9 bases stayed unmatched. This CDR3 is 16 amino acids long. CDR3 amino acids: CASSQEGRDYTGELFF. As DNA, the CDR3 is TGTGCCAGCAGTCAGGAGGGGAGGGATTACACCGGGGAGCTGTTTTTT.

In its sample, this clonotype was seen many times. V is TRBV9 and J is TRBJ2-7; D is ambiguous. Deletions cut 0 bases from V and 3 bases from J, with 7 bases between. The CDR3 length is 13 residues. CDR1 and CDR2 from the germline V gene are SGDLS and YYNGEE. The CDR3 DNA sequence: TGTGCCAGCAGCGTAGGTCCCTACTACGAGCAGTACTTC. Residues: CASSVGPYYEQYF.

This clonotype was detected many times. The J gene is TRBJ2-5, the V gene TRBV7-9; the D gene is possibly TRBD2 (5 bases). Trimming removed 3 bases from V and 2 bases from J, with 10 bases in between. CDR1 and CDR2 (germline): SEHNR, FQNEAQ (reference sequence). CDR3 size: 14 residues. The CDR3 sequence is CASSFNGEQETQYF. DNA for the CDR3: TGTGCCAGCAGCTTTAACGGGGAGCAAGAGACCCAGTACTTC.

In this sample, this clonotype turned up many times. This rearrangement joins TRBV6-5 to TRBJ2-1; D unresolved. V was cut by 3 bases and J by 0 bases, with 9 bases left in between. Germline CDR1 MNHEY, CDR2 SVGAGI. The CDR3 loop spans 15 amino acids. CDR3 protein: CASSYQPDSYNEQFF. The CDR3, as DNA: TGTGCCAGCAGTTATCAGCCTGACTCCTACAATGAGCAGTTCTTC.

V usage is TRBV7-9 and J usage is TRBJ2-1; 8 bases fit TRBD1. This CDR3 spans 13 amino acids. J lost 8 bases, V lost 6 bases, and 6 bases had no gene match. The germline CDR1 and CDR2 sequences are SEHNR and FQNEAQ (reference sequence). The CDR3 DNA is TGTGCCAGCAGACCAGGGGGCCGGGATGAGCAGTTCTTC. Amino acid sequence: CASRPGGRDEQFF.

This clonotype was counted a few times. V usage is TRBV18 and J usage is TRBJ2-1, with 7 bases fitting TRBD2. This CDR3 contains 16 residues. J gave up 9 bases and V 6 bases, and 17 bases lay outside the gene matches. Germline CDR1 is KGHSH and CDR2 is LQKENI. CDR3 DNA sequence: TGTGCCAGCTCGCCTTCCCTTTTTGCGGGAGTAGGTGAGCAGTTCTTC. This codes for CASSPSLFAGVGEQFF.

This clonotype was seen repeatedly, ten times or more. The rearrangement uses TRBV24-1 and TRBJ2-5; D not resolved. Germline assignment: CDR1 KGHDR and CDR2 SFDVKD. This CDR3 region has 12 residues. V lost 3 bases and J lost 1, with 2 bases in between. CDR3 coding DNA: TGTGCCACCAGTGATACCCAAGAGACCCAGTACTTC. Protein: CATSDTQETQYF.

This clonotype was picked up many times. The chain carries TRBV2 and TRBJ2-6; 9 nucleotides line up with TRBD1. Germline CDR1 reads SNHLY; CDR2 reads FYNNEI. V shed 5 bases, J shed 2 bases, and the junction held 7 bases outside the gene matches. The CDR3 runs 17 residues. DNA of the CDR3: TGTGCCAGCAGTCCCGGGACAGGGATAGCTGGGGCCAACGTCCTGACTTTC. Amino acid sequence: CASSPGTGIAGANVLTF.

Many counts were recorded for this clonotype. The chain has TRBV7-6 and TRBJ2-7, with D possibly TRBD1 on 6 matching bases. The CDR3 length is 14 residues. Germline loops: CDR1 SGHVS, CDR2 FNYEAQ. The ends were cut back, 5 bases at V and 6 bases at J, with 17 bases in the middle. The DNA of the CDR3 is TGTGCCAGCAGCCCAGCACAGGGTTTCTCCGAGCAGTACTTC. Translation: CASSPAQGFSEQYF.

This clonotype was seen repeatedly, ten times or more. The rearrangement uses TRBV3-1 and TRBJ2-1; perhaps TRBD2 as D (6 bases). Germline loops: CDR1 LGHDT, CDR2 YNNKEL (reference sequence). This CDR3 has 17 residues. Between the trimmed V and J ends, which lost 0 bases and 0 bases, there was a span of 12 bases. This CDR3 reads CASSQDLGGGSYNEQFF. Here the CDR3 DNA reads TGTGCCAGCAGCCAAGATCTGGGGGGAGGCTCCTACAATGAGCAGTTCTTC.

This clonotype was recorded many times. This chain joins TRBV7-8 and TRBJ2-4; TRBD2 is a possible D gene (6 bases). The CDR3 runs 17 residues. V was pared by 2 bases and J by 2 bases, with 16 bases between. Germline loops: CDR1 SGHVS, CDR2 FQNEAQ. DNA of the CDR3: TGTGCCAGCAGCTTATCGCGGGGCCGGGGCACCAAAAACATTCAGTACTTC. Its translation: CASSLSRGRGTKNIQYF.

The V gene is TRBV7-2, the J gene TRBJ2-7, with TRBD1 matching 8 bases. CDR3 length: 15 amino acids. Trimming removed 1 base from V and 7 bases from J; junction bases left unmatched: 9. Germline CDR1 SGHTA, CDR2 FQGNSA. The CDR3 reads CASSLESRGLWEQYF. The DNA for the CDR3 is TGTGCCAGCAGCTTAGAGTCCAGGGGGCTTTGGGAGCAGTACTTC.

The chain has TRBV6-6 and TRBJ2-3, with D perhaps matching TRBD1 or TRBD2 (6 bases each). This CDR3 has 11 amino acids. Trimming left V 8 bases short and J 6 bases short, with 9 bases between. Germline V CDR1 and CDR2: MNHNY, SVGAGI (reference sequence). DNA for the CDR3: TGTGCCAGCCTAGGGGGGGATACGCAGTATTTT. Its protein is CASLGGDTQYF.

This clonotype was observed many times. The V and J genes are TRBV5-1 and TRBJ2-7; a weak D match, TRBD1 (5 bases). The germline CDR1 and CDR2 sequences are SGHRS and YFSETQ. V dropped 3 bases and J dropped 1 base, with 8 bases sitting between them. This CDR3 is built from 13 residues. CDR3 sequence reads: CASSYDSSYEQYF. In DNA, the CDR3 is TGCGCCAGCAGCTATGACAGTTCCTACGAGCAGTACTTC. The whole variable domain, filled in from reference TRBV5-1 and TRBJ2-7, reads KAGVTQTPRYLIKTRGQQVTLSCSPISGHRSVSWYQQTPGQGLQFLFEYFSETQRNKGNFPGRFSGRQFSNSRSEMNVSTLELGDSALYLCASSYDSSYEQYFGPGTRLTVT.

This clonotype was seen a few times. This chain connects TRBV5-1 to TRBJ2-5, with 10 positions matching TRBD2. V trimming: 2 bases; J trimming: 6 bases; junction bases outside the gene matches: 7. This CDR3 is built from 15 residues. The germline V gene has CDR1 SGHRS and CDR2 YFSETQ. As DNA, the CDR3 is TGCGCCAGCAGCTTAATGCCTAGCGGGGGAAAGACCCAGTACTTC. This translates into CASSLMPSGGKTQYF.

This clonotype occurred many times. The genes are TRBV20-1 and TRBJ2-2; TRBD2 matches at 7 bases. Germline V gene lookup returns CDR1 DFQATT and CDR2 SNEGSKA (reference sequence). V lost 5 bases and J lost 1; bases outside the gene matches: 7. This CDR3 has 15 residues. DNA of the CDR3: TGCAGTGCTTTCGGGAGGCGGGGGAACACCGGGGAGCTGTTTTTT. Translating gives CSAFGRRGNTGELFF.

About this clonotype: The junction departs from germline at one end; a sequencing error may be responsible. The chain combines TRBV9 with TRBJ2-3; 11 bases align to TRBD2. CDR3 size: 17 residues. The germline gives CDR1 SGDLS, CDR2 YYNGEE. CDR3 coding DNA: TGTGCCAGCAGCGTAGGACCACTAGCGGGGGCCTCGGATAAGCAGTATTTT. It yields the protein CASSVGPLAGASDKQYF.

The sample holds many counts of this clonotype. The chain combines TRBV5-1 with TRBJ2-1; the D gene is possibly TRBD1 (6 bases). The length of the CDR3 is 13 residues. V was clipped by 5 bases and J by 8 bases, with 14 bases between them. CDR1 is SGHRS, CDR2 YFSETQ, per germline. CDR3 coding DNA: TGCGCCAGCAGAGCGAACAGGGTCCATGAGCAGTTCTTC. It is translated as CASRANRVHEQFF.

This clonotype came up many times. The rearrangement links TRBV20-1 to TRBJ1-4; D is uncertain. V lost 3 bases and J lost 0, with 8 bases in between. Germline lookup yields CDR1 DFQATT and CDR2 SNEGSKA (reference sequence). CDR3 size: 14 residues. As DNA, the CDR3 is TGCAGTGCTAGTCCCCTTTCAACTAATGAAAAACTGTTTTTT. This translates into CSASPLSTNEKLFF.

This clonotype was recorded at least ten times. This rearrangement joins TRBV7-9 to TRBJ2-3, with D tentatively TRBD2 (6 bases). The V and J ends lost 4 bases and 0 bases respectively, with 14 bases between them. CDR3 length: 16 residues. Germline CDR1 reads SEHNR; CDR2 reads FQNEAQ (reference sequence). CDR3 sequence: CASSSPRGGSTDTQYF. The CDR3 nucleotides are TGTGCCAGCAGCTCTCCAAGGGGAGGAAGCACAGATACGCAGTATTTT.

This clonotype was counted ten times or more. V gene TRBV6-5 combines with J gene TRBJ2-5; 11 bases align to TRBD2. In germline, CDR1 is MNHEY, CDR2 SVGAGI. With V trimmed by 6 bases and J by 4 bases, 7 bases remained unmatched. The CDR3 consists of 15 residues. Here the CDR3 reads CASSFGLAGRETQYF. The CDR3, as DNA: TGTGCCAGCAGCTTCGGACTAGCGGGTAGAGAGACCCAGTACTTC.

In this sample, this clonotype turned up many times. The gene calls are TRBV19 and TRBJ2-4; weak D call: TRBD2 (6 bases). This CDR3 region has 12 residues. V shed 5 bases and J shed 13 bases, with 15 bases lying between them. The V gene's germline CDR1 is LNHDA and CDR2 SQIVND (reference sequence). CDR3 protein: CASSPRGGNQYF. The DNA for the CDR3 is TGTGCCAGTAGTCCGAGGGGAGGCAACCAGTACTTC.

This clonotype has at least ten counts. The V and J genes are TRBV15 and TRBJ1-2; 8 bases are shared with TRBD1. The CDR3 is 17 amino acids. Trimming at V came to 3 bases and at J to 4 bases, leaving 13 bases not matched to a gene. The germline CDR1 and CDR2 sequences are LNHNV and YYDKDF (reference sequence). CDR3 sequence: CATSRTSLGQGGYGYTF. The CDR3 region has the DNA TGTGCCACCAGCAGGACCTCCCTAGGACAGGGCGGCTATGGCTACACCTTC. Full variable domain (rest looked up from reference TRBV15 and TRBJ1-2): DAMVIQNPRYQVTQFGKPVTLSCSQTLNHNVMYWYQQKSSQAPKLLFHYYDKDFNNEADTPDNFQSRRPNTSFCFLDIRSPGLGDTAMYLCATSRTSLGQGGYGYTFGSGTRLTVV.

With regard to this clonotype: One end of the junction varies from germline; a read error may be responsible. The V and J genes are TRBV9 and TRBJ2-5; D may be TRBD1 (6 bases). The CDR3 extends over 13 amino acids. Germline CDR1 SGDLS, CDR2 YYNGEE. The CDR3 bases are TGTGCCAGCAGCGTAGCCAGGGGAGAGAACCAGTACTTC. Amino acids: CASSVARGENQYF. Complete variable domain (other parts from reference TRBV9 and TRBJ2-5): DSGVTQTPKHLITATGQRVTLRCSPRSGDLSVYWYQQSLDQGLQFLIQYYNGEERAKGNILERFSAQQFPDLHSELNLSSLELGDSALYFCASSVARGENQYFGPGTRLLVL.

This clonotype was detected ten times or more. This rearrangement joins TRBV9 to TRBJ2-7; D is possibly TRBD2 (6 bases). The CDR3 has 16 amino acids. V was clipped by 2 bases and J by 2 bases, with 17 bases between them. Germline-derived CDR1 and CDR2 are SGDLS and YYNGEE. In DNA form, the CDR3 reads TGTGCCAGCAGCGTGGGACTCGGGACCGAAACCTACGAGCAGTACTTC. It encodes CASSVGLGTETYEQYF. Full variable domain (rest looked up from reference TRBV9 and TRBJ2-7): DSGVTQTPKHLITATGQRVTLRCSPRSGDLSVYWYQQSLDQGLQFLIQYYNGEERAKGNILERFSAQQFPDLHSELNLSSLELGDSALYFCASSVGLGTETYEQYFGPGTRLTVT.

This clonotype appeared many times. This CDR3 reads CASTPQPGNEKLFF. For the CDR3, the DNA is TGTGCCAGCACCCCCCAACCCGGTAATGAAAAACTGTTTTTT. The chain couples TRBV4-2 to TRBJ1-4; no clear D gene. The CDR3 is made up of 14 amino acids. Germline CDR1 reads LGHNA; CDR2 reads YNFKEQ. The germline V and J ends were trimmed by 7 bases and 4 bases, with 13 bases remaining between them.